Detailed here is one TCR beta chain. This specimen comes from a study of blood T cell repertoires in COVID-19. Study information: From T cells, B-cell-depleted T cells, or PBMCs came the material, which was cDNA or gDNA.

The CDR3 loop spans 13 amino acids. Germline CDR1 is SGHRS and CDR2 is YFSETQ. Trimming removed 6 bases from V and 2 bases from J, with 6 bases in between. Method: immunoSEQ multiplex PCR; TCRdb's copy keeps in-frame clones and lacks some. Of about 140,000 clones in the sample, about 84% were seen once. Shortly before study entry, within 2 weeks, exposed participants had met a COVID-19 case. The sequence derives from a woman aged 18-29 years who had been exposed to COVID-19. The chain carries TRBV5-1 and TRBJ2-6; D gene unclear. The sequencing sample was made of PBMCs or T cells enriched from blood (not recorded which). The CDR3 bases are TGCGCCAGCAAAATCGCTGGGGCCAACGTCCTGACTTTC. Protein product: CASKIAGANVLTF. The full variable domain, its missing parts supplied by reference TRBV5-1 and TRBJ2-6, is KAGVTQTPRYLIKTRGQQVTLSCSPISGHRSVSWYQQTPGQGLQFLFEYFSETQRNKGNFPGRFSGRQFSNSRSEMNVSTLELGDSALYLCASKIAGANVLTFGAGSRLTVL.